A selection of T cell receptor beta chains follows, all from one sample in a study of CD8+CD57+ T cells in acquired aplastic anemia. MiXCR, applied by TCRdb to the reads, yields one record per CDR3 protein. The sample has roughly 250,000 distinct CDR3 sequences, approximately 45% seen once; the top ten hold approximately 8%. Material: sorted CD4+, CD8+, or CD8+CD57+ T cells (not recorded which) from PBMCs. Receptors were obtained from a human donor with aplastic anemia. Both conserved end residues are part of each CDR3. D genes are given only for firm matches. Clone sizes are given selectively: once, few, many, or a class where the clone is expanded.

clone size | J gene | CDR3 length | V gene | D gene | CDR3 DNA | CDR3 protein
few | TRBJ2-2 | 13 | TRBV27 | - | TGTGCCAGCAGTTTATGGCACTCCGGGGAGCTGTTTTTT | CASSLWHSGELFF
few | TRBJ1-2 | 11 | TRBV2 | - | TGTGCCAGCAGGGGCGAGGCTGGCTACACCTTC | CASRGEAGYTF
many | TRBJ2-7 | 12 | TRBV11-1 | - | TGTGCCAGCGCCTTTGGGGGCGGCGAGCAGTACTTC | CASAFGGGEQYF
many | TRBJ1-1 | 13 | TRBV11-1 | - | TGTGCCAGCAGCGTCGCCAGGTCCACTGAAGCTTTCTTT | CASSVARSTEAFF
many | TRBJ2-1 | 12 | TRBV7-9 | - | TGTGCCAGCAGCGGACCAAGGGGTGAGCAGTTCTTC | CASSGPRGEQFF
- | TRBJ2-1 | 18 | TRBV10-3 | TRBD2 | TGTGCCATCAGTGAGACAACTAGCGGCCTCCAACAGCGGAATGAGCAGTTCTTC | CAISETTSGLQQRNEQFF
- | TRBJ1-6 | 15 | TRBV5-4 | - | TGTGCCAGCAGCCAGGGGACGGAAAATAATTCACCCCTCCACTTT | CASSQGTENNSPLHF
- | TRBJ1-1 | 10 | TRBV30 | - | TGTGCCTGGGCCAACACTGAAGCTTTCTTT | CAWANTEAFF
- | TRBJ2-3 | 14 | TRBV19 | TRBD1 | TGTGCCAGTAGTATGCGACAGGGGGCAGATACGCAGTATTTT | CASSMRQGADTQYF
many | TRBJ2-7 | 14 | TRBV4-2 | TRBD2 | TGTGCCAGCAGCCCCAGCGGGGCAACCTACGAGCAGTACTTC | CASSPSGATYEQYF
many | TRBJ2-1 | 13 | TRBV6-4 | - | TGTGCCAGCAGTTACGTAGGGATGAATGAGCAGTTCTTC | CASSYVGMNEQFF
- | TRBJ1-6 | 14 | TRBV2 | - | TGTGCCAGCAGCTGGTCAGTGGATGCTTCACCCCTCCACTTT | CASSWSVDASPLHF
- | TRBJ1-6 | 14 | TRBV27 | - | TGTGCCAGCACCGGGCGTTTCGGGGAATTCACCCTCCACTTT | CASTGRFGEFTLHF
many | TRBJ2-2 | 12 | TRBV9 | - | TGTGCCAGCAGCGTAAAGACCGGGGAGCTGTTTTTT | CASSVKTGELFF
- | TRBJ2-7 | 14 | TRBV7-8 | TRBD2 | TGTGCCAGCAGCCGGGGGACTAGCCCTTTCGAGCAGTACTTC | CASSRGTSPFEQYF
few | TRBJ1-1 | 13 | TRBV7-8 | - | TGTGCCATCCGGGGGCAGGGGCGCACTGAAGCTTTCTTT | CAIRGQGRTEAFF
- | TRBJ1-1 | 14 | TRBV7-9 | - | TGTGCCAGCAGCCGAATAGGGGGAGATGCTGAAGCTTTCTTT | CASSRIGGDAEAFF
many | TRBJ1-6 | 15 | TRBV6-6 | TRBD1 | TGTGCCAGCAGACACGGGACAGGGTATAATTCACCCCTCCACTTT | CASRHGTGYNSPLHF
many | TRBJ2-7 | 15 | TRBV6-1 | TRBD1 | TGTGCCAGCATGGGGCGGACAGGAGCTTCCTACGAGCAGTACTTC | CASMGRTGASYEQYF
many | TRBJ2-7 | 15 | TRBV5-1 | TRBD1 | TGCGCCAGCAGCTTGGGGCTGACAGGGGCGCCCGAGCAGTACTTC | CASSLGLTGAPEQYF
many | TRBJ2-7 | 17 | TRBV9 | - | TGTGCCAGCAGCGTAGCTGCTGGGGCCCCTTTATCCTACGAGCAGTACTTC | CASSVAAGAPLSYEQYF
many | TRBJ2-7 | 15 | TRBV6-6 | - | TGTGCCAGCGGGTTGACCGCGGAACCCACCTACGAGCAGTACTTC | CASGLTAEPTYEQYF
many | TRBJ2-7 | 17 | TRBV25-1 | TRBD2 | TGTGCCAGCAGTGCTCTTCCCCCCGGGGGGAGCTCCTACGAGCAGTACTTC | CASSALPPGGSSYEQYF
few | TRBJ2-1 | 15 | TRBV12-5 | - | TGTGCTAGTGGTTTGACCCCCCGGGGCCACAATGAGCAGTTCTTC | CASGLTPRGHNEQFF
many | TRBJ2-7 | 13 | TRBV30 | TRBD2 | TGTGCCTGGTCGGGAGGGATTTCCTACGAGCAGTACTTC | CAWSGGISYEQYF
many | TRBJ1-2 | 18 | TRBV4-3 | - | TGCGCCAGCAGCCAAGTAGCACAGATTGTTTCGATAAACTATGGCTACACCTTC | CASSQVAQIVSINYGYTF
few | TRBJ1-1 | 14 | TRBV6-5 | - | TGTGCCAGCAGGCCCCCGGGACTGTTCCCTGAAGCTTTCTTT | CASRPPGLFPEAFF
- | TRBJ2-3 | 13 | TRBV7-3 | - | TGTGCCAGCAGCCAGGGCCGCACAGATACGCAGTATTTT | CASSQGRTDTQYF
many | TRBJ2-2 | 15 | TRBV29-1 | TRBD2 | TGCAGCGTGGGTACTAGCGGGAGGCTTGGCGGGGAGCTGTTTTTT | CSVGTSGRLGGELFF